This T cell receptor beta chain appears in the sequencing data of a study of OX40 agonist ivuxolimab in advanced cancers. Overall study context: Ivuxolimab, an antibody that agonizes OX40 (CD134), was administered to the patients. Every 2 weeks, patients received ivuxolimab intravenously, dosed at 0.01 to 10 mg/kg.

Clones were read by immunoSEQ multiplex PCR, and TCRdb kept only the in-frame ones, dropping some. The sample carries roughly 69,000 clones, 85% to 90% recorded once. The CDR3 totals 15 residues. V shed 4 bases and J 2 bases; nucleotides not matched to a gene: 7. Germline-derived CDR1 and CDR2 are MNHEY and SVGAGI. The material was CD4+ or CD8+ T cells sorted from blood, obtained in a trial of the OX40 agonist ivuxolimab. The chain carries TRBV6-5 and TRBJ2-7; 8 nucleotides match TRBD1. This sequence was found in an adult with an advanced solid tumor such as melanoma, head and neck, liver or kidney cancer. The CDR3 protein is CASSLAGTGAYEQYF. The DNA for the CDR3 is TGTGCCAGCAGTTTAGCCGGGACAGGAGCCTACGAGCAGTACTTC.